This T cell receptor beta chain was identified in a study of shared clonotypes between healthy human individuals. Study in general: Per donor, CD8 memory used one plate, CD8 naive used two, CD4 memory used three and CD4 naive used three.

This CDR3 is 10 amino acids long. Trimming removed 10 bases at V and 4 bases at J, with 8 bases between. Germline lookup yields CDR1 LGHNA and CDR2 YSLEER. General study points: What rarefaction showed was incomplete sorted-subset sequencing despite large depth.

Turning to this clone: The target antigen is unknown.

Generated by immunoSEQ multiplex PCR, the TCRdb table keeps only in-frame clones and is missing some. The sample carries some 2.1 million clones, approximately 95% recorded once. V gene TRBV4-3 combines with J gene TRBJ2-7; TRBD2 might be the D (6 bases). The receptor's source is a young man in good health. Material for sequencing was naive CD4+ T cells sorted from blood. As to subset: CD45RA+ positively selected. The chain's CDR3 is CANGRYEQYF. Here the CDR3 DNA reads TGCGCCAACGGGAGATACGAGCAGTACTTC.